This entry lists 14 T cell receptor beta chains sequenced from one sample in a study of post-analysis software for immune sequencing data. The study's findings and limits: The study found TRBV5-6, TRBV5-1 and TRBV20-1 among five or six TRBV segments more frequent in patients than controls.

Prepared TCR beta cDNA libraries contained unique molecular identifiers. TCRdb recomputed calls from the PCR reads with MiXCR, one row per CDR3 protein. There are roughly 800,000 distinct CDR3 sequences in the sample; 25% to 30% occur only once, and approximately 0.6% lies in the top ten. These receptors' antigens are unknown. The sample consisted of blood. Source of these receptors: a girl aged 10 to 17 with multiple sclerosis.

This clonotype has a handful of counts. The chain has TRBV20-1 and TRBJ2-5; no clear D. CDR3 length equals 11 residues. CDR1 DFQATT and CDR2 SNEGSKA come from the germline V gene (reference sequence). The germline V and J ends were trimmed by 0 bases and 7 bases, with 6 bases remaining between them. The DNA for the CDR3 is TGCAGTGCTAGAGACTTTAGGACCCAGTACTTC. Protein: CSARDFRTQYF.

The rearrangement joins TRBV7-2 to TRBJ2-5; D not certain. Trimming shortened V by 5 bases and J by 8 bases, and 12 bases separated the two germline ends. Per the germline V gene, CDR1 is SGHTA and CDR2 is FQGNSA. CDR3 size: 12 residues. CDR3 in DNA: TGTGCCAGCAGCCTCGGACGGCGAACCCAGTACTTC. Amino acid sequence: CASSLGRRTQYF.

The chain employs TRBV7-9 and TRBJ2-5; possibly TRBD1 for D (6 bases). The CDR3 runs 17 residues. Trimming removed 5 bases at V and 0 bases at J, with 19 bases between. The V gene's germline CDR1 is SEHNR and CDR2 FQNEAQ (reference sequence). The CDR3 bases are TGTGCCAGCAGCCGCGGACAGTCTGGCAGTGACCAAGAGACCCAGTACTTC. This encodes CASSRGQSGSDQETQYF.

This chain connects TRBV20-1 to TRBJ2-7; D is ambiguous. This CDR3 region has 14 residues. CDR1 DFQATT and CDR2 SNEGSKA come from the germline V gene (reference sequence). Trimming removed 0 bases at V and 5 bases at J, with 14 bases between. CDR3 protein: CSARDWQSGDEQYF. DNA of the CDR3: TGCAGTGCTAGAGATTGGCAGTCTGGCGACGAGCAGTACTTC.

This clonotype turned up a few times. The rearrangement uses TRBV12-3 or TRBV12-4 and TRBJ1-5; possibly TRBD1 for D (5 bases). CDR3 length equals 13 residues. Between the trimmed V and J ends, which lost 4 bases and 5 bases, there was a span of 9 bases. CDR3 coding DNA: TGTGCCAGCAGTTACGTACAGGATCAGCCCCAGCATTTT. Protein sequence: CASSYVQDQPQHF.

This chain links TRBV20-1 with TRBJ2-6; 10 bases are a match to TRBD1. The CDR3 consists of 16 residues. The germline V gene encodes CDR1 DFQATT and CDR2 SNEGSKA (reference sequence). With V trimmed by 3 bases and J by 0 bases, 2 bases remained unmatched. In DNA, the CDR3 is TGCAGTGCTAGGGGACAGGGGAGCTCTGGGGCCAACGTCCTGACTTTC. It is translated as CSARGQGSSGANVLTF.

This clonotype has more than one count but fewer than ten. The V gene is TRBV4-1, the J gene TRBJ2-3, with D possibly being TRBD2 (5 bases). The CDR3 is made up of 16 amino acids. Trimming left V 0 bases short and J 3 bases short, with 13 bases between. Looked up from germline, CDR1 is MGHRA and CDR2 is YSYEKL. CDR3 region: CASSQEWSPGTDTQYF. CDR3 coding DNA: TGCGCCAGCAGCCAAGAGTGGTCACCGGGGACAGATACGCAGTATTTT.

Many counts were recorded for this clonotype. The V and J genes are TRBV10-3 and TRBJ2-5; TRBD1 might be the D (8 bases). The CDR3 loop spans 15 amino acids. V was pared by 5 bases and J by 7 bases, with 20 bases between. Germline V CDR1 and CDR2: ENHRY, SYGVKD. The CDR3 sequence is CAISNAPTGEGTQYF. DNA of the CDR3: TGTGCCATCAGTAACGCCCCGACAGGGGAGGGGACCCAGTACTTC.

This sequence joins TRBV20-1 and TRBJ2-5; possibly TRBD1 for D (5 bases). V gave up 6 bases and J gave up 11 bases, with 19 bases separating them. Germline values: CDR1 DFQATT, CDR2 SNEGSKA (reference sequence). This CDR3 region has 12 residues. The DNA for the CDR3 is TGCAGTGCCACAATGACAGATCAAGGGCAGTACTTC. It yields the protein CSATMTDQGQYF.

This clonotype was detected many times. The chain has TRBV12-3 or TRBV12-4 and TRBJ2-1; 8 bases agree with TRBD2. With V trimmed by 5 bases and J by 4 bases, 7 bases remained unmatched. The CDR3 sequence is 15 residues long. The CDR3, as DNA: TGTGCCAGCAGTCACATTAGCGGGGCTTACAATGAGCAGTTCTTC. Amino acids: CASSHISGAYNEQFF.

This clonotype occurred a few times. The J gene is TRBJ1-5, the V gene TRBV15; D might be TRBD1 (6 bases). CDR3 length: 13 residues. CDR1 is LNHNV and CDR2 is YYDKDF in the germline V gene (reference sequence). The V end lost 2 bases, the J end lost 4 bases, and 6 bases lay between the germline ends. CDR3 amino acids: CATSRTGNQPQHF. CDR3 in DNA: TGTGCCACCAGCAGAACAGGGAATCAGCCCCAGCATTTT.

The rearrangement links TRBV20-1 to TRBJ1-5; the D is unclear. Per germline, CDR1 DFQATT and CDR2 SNEGSKA (reference sequence). CDR3 length: 13 residues. Trimming pared 3 bases from V and 0 bases from J, leaving 6 bases between. CDR3 DNA: TGCAGTGCTAGTCGATTTAGCAATCAGCCCCAGCATTTT. Its protein is CSASRFSNQPQHF.

J is TRBJ2-5 and V is TRBV7-2, with 13 bases identical to TRBD2. Germline values: CDR1 SGHTA, CDR2 FQGNSA. V was pared by 6 bases and J by 4 bases, with 8 bases of the junction left unmatched. The CDR3 extends over 16 amino acids. The CDR3 nucleotides read TGTGCCAGCAGTCCTACTAGCGGGGGGGCCGGAGAGACCCAGTACTTC. This codes for CASSPTSGGAGETQYF.

The chain joins TRBV20-1 to TRBJ2-7; 8 nucleotides agree with TRBD2. The CDR3 has 14 amino acids. Germline lookup yields CDR1 DFQATT and CDR2 SNEGSKA (reference sequence). V shed 0 bases, J shed 7 bases, and the junction held 8 bases outside the gene matches. Here the CDR3 reads CSARDASGLHEQYF. As DNA, the CDR3 is TGCAGTGCTAGAGACGCTAGCGGGTTGCATGAGCAGTACTTC.